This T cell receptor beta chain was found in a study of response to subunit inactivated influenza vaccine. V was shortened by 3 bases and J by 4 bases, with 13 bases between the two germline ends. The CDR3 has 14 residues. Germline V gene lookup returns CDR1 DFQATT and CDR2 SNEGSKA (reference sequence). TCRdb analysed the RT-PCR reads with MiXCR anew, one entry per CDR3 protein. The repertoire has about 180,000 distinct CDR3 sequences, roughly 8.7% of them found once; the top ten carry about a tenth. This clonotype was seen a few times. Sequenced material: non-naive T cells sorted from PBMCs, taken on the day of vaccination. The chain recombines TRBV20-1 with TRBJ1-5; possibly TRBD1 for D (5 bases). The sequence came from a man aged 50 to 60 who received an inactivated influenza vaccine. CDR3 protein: CSARLDRGNQPQHF. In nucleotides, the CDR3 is TGCAGTGCTAGGTTAGACAGAGGTAATCAGCCCCAGCATTTT.